Sequencing of this TCR beta chain was carried out in a study of cytomegalovirus exposure and HLA in healthy donors. This clone was seen once. One end of the junction fails to match germline, which may point to a read error. All donors participated as healthy donors of bone marrow. The CDR3 sequence is 12 residues long. Germline assignment: CDR1 SEHNR and CDR2 FQNEAQ (reference sequence). PCR primers comprised 60 Vbeta and 13 Jbeta primers. TCRdb's copy holds only in-frame clones and misses some; the assay was immunoSEQ multiplex PCR. The sample yields fewer than 150,000 clones, about 80% seen once. Sequencing input: PBMCs. The sequence was obtained from a female donor in good health and CMV-seropositive. The chain is built from TRBV7-9 and TRBJ1-1; D unclear. CDR3 in amino acids: CSSSLEGGEAFF. CDR3 coding DNA: TGTTCCAGCAGCTTAGAAGGAGGGGAAGCTTTCTTT. Using reference TRBV7-9 and TRBJ1-1 for the parts outside the CDR3, the full variable domain is DTGVSQNPRHKITKRGQNVTFRCDPISEHNRLYWYRQTLGQGPEFLTYFQNEAQLEKSRLLSDRFSAERPKGSFSTLEIQRTEQGDSAMYLCSSSLEGGEAFFGQGTRLTVV.